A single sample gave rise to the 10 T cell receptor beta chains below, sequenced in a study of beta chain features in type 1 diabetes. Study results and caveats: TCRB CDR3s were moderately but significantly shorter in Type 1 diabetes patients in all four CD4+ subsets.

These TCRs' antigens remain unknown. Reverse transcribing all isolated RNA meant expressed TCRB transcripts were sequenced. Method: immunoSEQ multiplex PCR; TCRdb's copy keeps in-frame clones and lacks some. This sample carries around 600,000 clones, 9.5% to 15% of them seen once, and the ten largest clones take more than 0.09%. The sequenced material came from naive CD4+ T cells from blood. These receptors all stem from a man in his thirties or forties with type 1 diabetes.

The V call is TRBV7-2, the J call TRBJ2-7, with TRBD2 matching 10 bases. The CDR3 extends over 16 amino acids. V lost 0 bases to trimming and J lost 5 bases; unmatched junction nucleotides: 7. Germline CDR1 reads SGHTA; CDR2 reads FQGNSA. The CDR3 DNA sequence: TGTGCCAGCAGCTTAGCGCTGTCTAGCGGGGGCCACGAGCAGTACTTC. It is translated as CASSLALSSGGHEQYF.

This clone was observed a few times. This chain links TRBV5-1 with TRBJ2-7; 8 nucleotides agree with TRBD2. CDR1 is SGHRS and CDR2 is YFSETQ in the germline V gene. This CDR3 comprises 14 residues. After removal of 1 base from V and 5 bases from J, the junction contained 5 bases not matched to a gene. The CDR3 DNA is TGCGCCAGCAGCTTGCCCACGGGAGGGGACGAGCAGTACTTC. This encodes CASSLPTGGDEQYF.

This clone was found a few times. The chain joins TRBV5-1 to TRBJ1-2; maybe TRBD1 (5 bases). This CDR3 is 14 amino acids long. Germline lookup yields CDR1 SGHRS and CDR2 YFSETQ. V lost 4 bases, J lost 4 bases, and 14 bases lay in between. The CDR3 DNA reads TGCGCCAGCAGCCCGGGAGGGGCCTCCTATGGCTACACCTTC. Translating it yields CASSPGGASYGYTF.

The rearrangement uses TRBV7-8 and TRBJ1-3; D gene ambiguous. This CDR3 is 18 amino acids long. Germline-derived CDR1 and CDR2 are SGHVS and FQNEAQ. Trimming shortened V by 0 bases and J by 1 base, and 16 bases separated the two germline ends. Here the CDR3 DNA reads TGTGCCAGCAGCTTAGCGAGGGCCCGTCGTAGTTCTGGAAACACCATATATTTT. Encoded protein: CASSLARARRSSGNTIYF.

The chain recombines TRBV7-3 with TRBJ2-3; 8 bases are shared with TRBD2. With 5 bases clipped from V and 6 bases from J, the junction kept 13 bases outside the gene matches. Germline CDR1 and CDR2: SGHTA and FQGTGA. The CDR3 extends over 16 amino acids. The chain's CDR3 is CASSPSELAGIDTQYF. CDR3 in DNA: TGTGCCAGCAGCCCCTCCGAGCTAGCGGGTATTGATACGCAGTATTTT.

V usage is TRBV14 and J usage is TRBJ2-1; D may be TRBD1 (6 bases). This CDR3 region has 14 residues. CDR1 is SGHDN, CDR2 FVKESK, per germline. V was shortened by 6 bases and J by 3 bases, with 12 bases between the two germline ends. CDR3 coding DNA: TGTGCCAGCAGTCCGACAGGTAACTACAATGAGCAGTTCTTC. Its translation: CASSPTGNYNEQFF.

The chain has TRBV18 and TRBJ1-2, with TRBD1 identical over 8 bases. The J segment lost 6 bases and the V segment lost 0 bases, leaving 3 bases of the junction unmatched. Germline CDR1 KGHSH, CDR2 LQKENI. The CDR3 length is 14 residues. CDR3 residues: CASSPPTTGDGYTF. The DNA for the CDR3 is TGTGCCAGCTCACCACCTACGACAGGGGATGGCTACACCTTC.

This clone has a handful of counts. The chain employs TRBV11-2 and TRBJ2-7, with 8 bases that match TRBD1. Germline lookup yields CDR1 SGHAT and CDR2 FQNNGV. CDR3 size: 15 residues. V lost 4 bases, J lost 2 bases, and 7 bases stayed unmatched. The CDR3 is CASSSRDRLTYEQYF. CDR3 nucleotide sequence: TGTGCCAGCAGCTCAAGGGACAGGTTGACCTACGAGCAGTACTTC.

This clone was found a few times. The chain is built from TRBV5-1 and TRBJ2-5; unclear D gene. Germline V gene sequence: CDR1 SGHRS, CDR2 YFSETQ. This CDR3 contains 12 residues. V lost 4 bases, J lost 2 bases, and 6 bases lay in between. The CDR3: CASSERQETQYF. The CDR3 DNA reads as TGCGCCAGCAGCGAGAGACAAGAGACCCAGTACTTC. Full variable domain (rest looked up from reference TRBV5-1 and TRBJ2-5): KAGVTQTPRYLIKTRGQQVTLSCSPISGHRSVSWYQQTPGQGLQFLFEYFSETQRNKGNFPGRFSGRQFSNSRSEMNVSTLELGDSALYLCASSERQETQYFGPGTRLLVL.

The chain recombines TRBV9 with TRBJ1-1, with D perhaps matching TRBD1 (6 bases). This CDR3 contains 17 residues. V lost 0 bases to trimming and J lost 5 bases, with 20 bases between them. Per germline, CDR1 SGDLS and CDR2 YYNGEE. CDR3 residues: CASSVGLLGGAETEAFF. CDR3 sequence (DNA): TGTGCCAGCAGCGTAGGTTTATTGGGGGGCGCGGAGACTGAAGCTTTCTTT.